This T cell receptor (beta chain) was identified during a study of cytomegalovirus exposure and HLA in healthy donors. Generated by immunoSEQ multiplex PCR, the TCRdb table keeps only in-frame clones and is missing some. This sample has some 250,000 clones; roughly 87% occur once, and the top ten carry around 3.1%. This CDR3 comprises 14 residues. CDR1 and CDR2 from the germline V gene are SGHNT and YENEEA. The V gene lost 0 bases and the J gene lost 5 bases, with 11 bases spanning the gap. Concerning this clone: The antigen remains unidentified.

The donors were in the roughly 120-subject validation cohort, distinct from the approximately 700-subject first cohort. Study findings and constraints: The classifier reportedly diagnosed cytomegalovirus status with high sensitivity and specificity.

What was sequenced was PBMCs. This TCR came from a woman aged 25 to 39 in good health and CMV-seronegative. The chain links TRBV11-3 to TRBJ2-7; D might be TRBD2 (5 bases). The CDR3, as DNA: TGTGCCAGCAGCTTAGAGGGAGTAAGACACGAGCAGTACTTC. This sequence encodes CASSLEGVRHEQYF.